This T cell receptor beta chain is drawn from a study of Ad26.COV2.S vaccination and SARS-CoV-2 variants. TCRdb's copy holds only in-frame clones and misses some; the assay was immunoSEQ multiplex PCR. The repertoire holds around 350,000 clones, with about 91% as singletons. Findings and limits, study-wide: Possible underestimation of total T cell responses by the TCR breadth and depth analyses was noted. Recipients of vaccine and of placebo showed similar breadth of their non-spike TCR repertoires. Once vaccination had occurred, spike-specific CD8+ and CD4+ T cell responses reportedly showed substantial breadth. Recipients given vaccine exceeded placebo recipients in spike-specific TCR breadth.

For this clone: The antigen is unknown.

The germline gives CDR1 SGHTA, CDR2 FQGNSA. Trimming removed 2 bases at V and 2 bases at J, with 13 bases between. This CDR3 region has 16 residues. This chain uses TRBV7-2 with TRBJ1-3, with no clear D. This clonotype was obtained from a human donor who had recovered from COVID-19. This material consisted of peripheral blood, taken after recovery from COVID-19. CDR3 coding DNA: TGTGCCAGCAGCTTAACGGGTGGTGGGACTGGAAACACCATATATTTT. It specifies CASSLTGGGTGNTIYF.